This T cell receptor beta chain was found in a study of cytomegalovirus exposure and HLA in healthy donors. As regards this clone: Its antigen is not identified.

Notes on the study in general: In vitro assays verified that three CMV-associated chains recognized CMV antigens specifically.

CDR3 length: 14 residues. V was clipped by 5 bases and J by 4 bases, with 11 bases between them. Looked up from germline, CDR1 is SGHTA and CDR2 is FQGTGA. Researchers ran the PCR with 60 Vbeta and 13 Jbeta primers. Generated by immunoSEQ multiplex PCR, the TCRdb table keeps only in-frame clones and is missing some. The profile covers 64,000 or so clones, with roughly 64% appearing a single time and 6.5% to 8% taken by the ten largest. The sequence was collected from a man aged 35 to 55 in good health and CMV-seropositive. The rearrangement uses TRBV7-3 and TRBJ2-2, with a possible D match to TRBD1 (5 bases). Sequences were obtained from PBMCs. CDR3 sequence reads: CASSLGQGTGELFF. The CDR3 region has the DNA TGTGCCAGCAGCCTGGGGCAAGGCACCGGGGAGCTGTTTTTT.